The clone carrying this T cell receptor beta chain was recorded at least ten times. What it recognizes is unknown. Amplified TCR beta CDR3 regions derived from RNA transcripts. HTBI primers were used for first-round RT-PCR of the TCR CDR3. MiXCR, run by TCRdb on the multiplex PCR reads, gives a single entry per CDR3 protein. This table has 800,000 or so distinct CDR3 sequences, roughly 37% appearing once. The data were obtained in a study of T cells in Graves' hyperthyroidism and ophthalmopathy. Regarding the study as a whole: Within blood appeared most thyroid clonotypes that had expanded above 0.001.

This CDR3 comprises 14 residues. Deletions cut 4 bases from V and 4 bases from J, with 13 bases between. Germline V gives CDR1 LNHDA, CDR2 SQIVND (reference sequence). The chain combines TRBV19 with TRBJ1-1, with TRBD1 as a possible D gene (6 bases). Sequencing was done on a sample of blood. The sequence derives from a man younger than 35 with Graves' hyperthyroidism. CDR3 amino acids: CASSRGRLGTEAFF. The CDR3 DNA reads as TGTGCCAGTAGTAGGGGGCGCTTGGGCACTGAAGCTTTCTTT. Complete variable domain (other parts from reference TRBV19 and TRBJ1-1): DGGITQSPKYLFRKEGQNVTLSCEQNLNHDAMYWYRQDPGQGLRLIYYSQIVNDFQKGDIAEGYSVSREKKESFPLTVTSAQKNPTAFYLCASSRGRLGTEAFFGQGTRLTVV.